Below, 10 T cell receptor beta chains from the same sample are listed, as sequenced in a study of T cells in localized non-small cell lung cancer. Assay: immunoSEQ multiplex PCR; the TCRdb copy retains only in-frame clones and omits some. The table has approximately 28,000 clones, over 80% seen once. The sequencing here drew on peripheral blood mononuclear cells, taken before any cancer treatment. All receptors derive from a woman between 35 and 70 years old with stage III lung adenocarcinoma.

The chain uses TRBV4-2 and TRBJ1-2; D is unclear. The ends were cut back, 1 base at V and 7 bases at J, with 19 bases in the middle. Germline V gives CDR1 LGHNA, CDR2 YNFKEQ. The CDR3 covers 16 residues. This CDR3 reads CASSQGGAQDQAGYTF. CDR3 bases: TGTGCCAGCAGCCAAGGGGGTGCGCAGGATCAAGCTGGCTACACCTTC.

This chain joins TRBV6-1 and TRBJ1-1; D may be TRBD1 (5 bases). Germline CDR1 reads MNHNS; CDR2 reads SASEGT. The length of the CDR3 is 15 residues. V lost 6 bases, J lost 0 bases, and 14 bases lay in between. The CDR3 protein is CASSQGVQLNTEAFF. The CDR3, as DNA: TGTGCCAGCAGCCAAGGGGTACAGTTGAACACTGAAGCTTTCTTT.

This chain links TRBV10-3 with TRBJ2-7; 8 bases line up with TRBD1. This CDR3 contains 13 residues. The germline CDR1 and CDR2 sequences are ENHRY and SYGVKD. V trimming: 8 bases; J trimming: 3 bases; junction bases outside the gene matches: 6. The CDR3 is CAIAGQDSYEQYF. CDR3 DNA sequence: TGTGCCATCGCGGGACAGGACAGCTACGAGCAGTACTTC.

This chain links TRBV18 with TRBJ2-1; D possibly corresponds to TRBD2 (7 bases). Trimming shortened V by 3 bases and J by 8 bases, and 17 bases separated the two germline ends. Germline V lookup: CDR1 KGHSH, CDR2 LQKENI. The CDR3 has 15 amino acids. The DNA of the CDR3 is TGTGCCAGCTCACCCGTGGAGGGGGGGAGGCATGAGCAGTTCTTC. Protein sequence: CASSPVEGGRHEQFF.

The V gene is TRBV2, the J gene TRBJ2-3; weak D call: TRBD2 (6 bases). The length of the CDR3 is 12 residues. Germline lookup yields CDR1 SNHLY and CDR2 FYNNEI. The V end was cut by 6 bases, the J end by 7 bases, with 11 bases between. The chain's CDR3 is CASSYGGNTQYF. As DNA, the CDR3 is TGTGCCAGCAGCTACGGGGGAAATACGCAGTATTTT.

This chain links TRBV7-2 with TRBJ2-3; 9 nucleotides line up with TRBD1. There are 16 residues in the CDR3. In germline, CDR1 is SGHTA, CDR2 FQGNSA. Losses at the gene ends were 3 bases for V and 2 bases for J; bases not matched to a gene: 6. This CDR3 reads CASSFRGTGNTDTQYF. The CDR3, as DNA: TGTGCCAGCAGCTTCCGAGGGACAGGGAACACAGATACGCAGTATTTT.

The chain recombines TRBV18 with TRBJ2-5; possible D gene TRBD1, 6 bases. Deletions cut 1 base from V and 2 bases from J, with 8 bases between. The germline gives CDR1 KGHSH, CDR2 LQKENI. This CDR3 is built from 14 residues. The CDR3 reads CASSPRGQQETQYF. DNA of the CDR3: TGTGCCAGCTCACCACGCGGACAGCAAGAGACCCAGTACTTC.

V and J are TRBV18 and TRBJ1-4; 9 bases are shared with TRBD1. From germline, CDR1 is KGHSH and CDR2 LQKENI. Trimming cost V 3 bases and J 1 base; bases outside gene matches: 0. The CDR3 extends over 15 amino acids. The DNA for the CDR3 is TGTGCCAGCTCACCGGGACAGGGAACTAATGAAAAACTGTTTTTT. Its translation: CASSPGQGTNEKLFF.

V and J are TRBV4-1 and TRBJ1-5, with 7 bases fitting TRBD1. V trimming: 2 bases; J trimming: 1 base; junction bases outside the gene matches: 8. The CDR3 extends over 17 amino acids. The germline gives CDR1 MGHRA, CDR2 YSYEKL. CDR3 loop: CASSQYPRGQSNQPQHF. The CDR3 nucleotides are TGCGCCAGCAGCCAATACCCCAGGGGACAGAGCAATCAGCCCCAGCATTTT.

The chain is built from TRBV6-5 and TRBJ1-1, with D possibly matching TRBD1 (6 bases). The CDR3 is made up of 15 amino acids. CDR1 MNHEY and CDR2 SVGAGI come from the germline V gene. The V end was cut by 6 bases, the J end by 0 bases, with 14 bases between. The CDR3 spells CASRDRQVLNTEAFF. The CDR3 DNA reads TGTGCCAGCAGAGATCGACAGGTACTGAACACTGAAGCTTTCTTT.